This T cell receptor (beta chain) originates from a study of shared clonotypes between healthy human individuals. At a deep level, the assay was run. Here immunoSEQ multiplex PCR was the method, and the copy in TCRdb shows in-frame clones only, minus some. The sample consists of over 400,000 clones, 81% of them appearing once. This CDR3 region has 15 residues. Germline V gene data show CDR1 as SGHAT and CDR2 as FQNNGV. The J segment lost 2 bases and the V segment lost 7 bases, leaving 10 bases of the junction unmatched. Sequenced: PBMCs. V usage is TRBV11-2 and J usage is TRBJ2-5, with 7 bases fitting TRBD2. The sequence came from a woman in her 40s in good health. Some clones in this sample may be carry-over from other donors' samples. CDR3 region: CASKREREGQETQYF. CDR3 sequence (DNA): TGTGCCAGCAAGCGCGAGAGGGAGGGACAAGAGACCCAGTACTTC.